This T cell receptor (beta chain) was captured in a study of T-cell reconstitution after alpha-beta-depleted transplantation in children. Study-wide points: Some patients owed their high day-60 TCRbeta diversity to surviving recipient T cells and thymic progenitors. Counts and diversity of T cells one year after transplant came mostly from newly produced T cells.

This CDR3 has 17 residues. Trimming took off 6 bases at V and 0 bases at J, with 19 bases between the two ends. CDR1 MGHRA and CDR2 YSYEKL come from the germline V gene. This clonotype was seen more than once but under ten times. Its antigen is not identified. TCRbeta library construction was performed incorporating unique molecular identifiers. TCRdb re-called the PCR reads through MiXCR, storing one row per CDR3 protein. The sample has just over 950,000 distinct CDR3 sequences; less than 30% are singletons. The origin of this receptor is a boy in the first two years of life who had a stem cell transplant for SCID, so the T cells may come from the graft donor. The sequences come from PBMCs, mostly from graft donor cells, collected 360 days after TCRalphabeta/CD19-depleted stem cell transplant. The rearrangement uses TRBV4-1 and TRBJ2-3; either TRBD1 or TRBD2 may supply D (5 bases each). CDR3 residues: CASSLAPTGGSTDTQYF. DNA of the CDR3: TGCGCCAGCAGTCTAGCTCCAACTGGGGGTAGCACAGATACGCAGTATTTT.